One and the same sample provided the 20 T cell receptor beta chains below, sequenced in a study of early T cells in non-severe SARS-CoV-2 infection. TCRdb called the 5' RACE reads again in MiXCR, with one record for every CDR3 protein. The data contain about 45,000 distinct CDR3 sequences, around 10% of them singletons. Sequenced material: whole blood. Receptors originate from an adult who was a healthcare worker with PCR-confirmed SARS-CoV-2 infection or an uninfected control (not recorded which).

This clonotype has ten or more counts. The V call is TRBV11-3, the J call TRBJ2-7; 12 nucleotides align to TRBD2. J gave up 0 bases and V 4 bases, and 4 bases lay outside the gene matches. CDR1 is SGHNT and CDR2 is YENEEA in the germline V gene. This CDR3 comprises 16 residues. The CDR3 region is CASSWKGLAGSYEQYF. CDR3 DNA sequence: TGTGCCAGCAGCTGGAAGGGACTAGCGGGCTCCTACGAGCAGTACTTC.

This clonotype was found many times. The chain recombines TRBV6-2 or TRBV6-3 with TRBJ2-1; 8 positions match TRBD2. Germline values: CDR1 MNHEY, CDR2 SVGEGT. V gave up 7 bases and J gave up 0 bases; unmatched junction bases: 11. The CDR3 has 17 residues. CDR3 sequence: CASTGGSGIVSYNEQFF. The CDR3 region has the DNA TGTGCCAGCACGGGGGGGTCGGGCATCGTCTCCTACAATGAGCAGTTCTTC.

J is TRBJ2-3 and V is TRBV5-5; 16 nucleotides align to TRBD2. V trimming: 1 base; J trimming: 4 bases; junction bases outside the gene matches: 12. Per germline, CDR1 SGHKS and CDR2 YYEKEE (reference sequence). This CDR3 is 20 amino acids long. The CDR3 nucleotides are TGTGCCAGCAGCTTGCGGGGGACTAGCGGGAGGGCCTTAGTTGCAGATACGCAGTATTTT. It translates to CASSLRGTSGRALVADTQYF.

This clonotype has at least ten counts. The junction departs from germline at one end; a sequencing error may be responsible. The V call is TRBV3-1, the J call TRBJ2-1, with D perhaps matching TRBD2 (6 bases). Germline loops: CDR1 LGHDT, CDR2 YNNKEL (reference sequence). The CDR3 contains 13 residues. CDR3 bases: TGTGCCAGCAGAAGGGACTCCAACAATGAGCAGTTCTTC. This translates into CASRRDSNNEQFF.

This chain connects TRBV5-1 to TRBJ2-7, with 7 bases lining up with TRBD2. This CDR3 spans 14 amino acids. J lost 0 bases, V lost 2 bases, and 2 bases had no gene match. Germline-derived CDR1 and CDR2 are SGHRS and YFSETQ. For the CDR3, the DNA is TGCGCCAGCAGCTTAACTAGCGACTCCTACGAGCAGTACTTC. Protein product: CASSLTSDSYEQYF.

The CDR3 DNA sequence: TGTGCCAGCAGTTTACCCTCCGGGGCGCCTGAAGCTTTCTTT. Residues: CASSLPSGAPEAFF. The gene calls are TRBV28 and TRBJ1-1, with D possibly matching TRBD1 (5 bases). V was pared by 2 bases and J by 6 bases, with 13 bases between. Germline-derived CDR1 and CDR2 are MDHEN and SYDVKM. The CDR3 contains 14 residues.

The sample holds many counts of this clonotype. This sequence joins TRBV7-8 and TRBJ2-1; TRBD1 or TRBD2 may be the D gene (5 bases each). V shed 6 bases and J shed 7 bases, with 16 bases lying between them. CDR3 length equals 14 residues. CDR1 is SGHVS, CDR2 FQNEAQ, per germline. CDR3 coding DNA: TGTGCCAGCAGTTCAGGGATGACGGGAAATGAGCAGTTCTTC. It is translated as CASSSGMTGNEQFF.

V usage is TRBV28 and J usage is TRBJ2-5; the D gene is possibly TRBD1 (5 bases). The CDR3 is made up of 13 amino acids. The V gene lost 3 bases and the J gene lost 2 bases, with 7 bases spanning the gap. Per the germline V gene, CDR1 is MDHEN and CDR2 is SYDVKM. In DNA form, the CDR3 reads TGTGCCAGCAGTTTGTCAGGGCAAGAGACCCAGTACTTC. It specifies CASSLSGQETQYF.

With respect to this clonotype: Possible read error: a much larger clone is one base away. The rearrangement links TRBV29-1 to TRBJ2-2, with D perhaps matching TRBD1 (6 bases). CDR1 and CDR2 (germline): SQVTM, ANQGSEA. The CDR3 extends over 13 amino acids. CDR3 coding DNA: TGCAGCGTTGATGACAGGAAGACCGGGGAGCTGATTTTT. Amino acid sequence: CSVDDRKTGELIF.

This clonotype was picked up a small number of times. The chain employs TRBV29-1 and TRBJ2-3; no firm D call. V was cut by 6 bases and J by 0 bases, with 10 bases left in between. Looked up from germline, CDR1 is SQVTM and CDR2 is ANQGSEA. This CDR3 has 13 amino acids. CDR3 sequence reads: CSVDLTSTDTQYF. CDR3 DNA: TGCAGCGTAGACCTGACTAGCACAGATACGCAGTATTTT.

The chain employs TRBV3-1 and TRBJ2-1; D is uncertain. CDR1 is LGHDT and CDR2 is YNNKEL in the germline V gene (reference sequence). Trimming took off 0 bases at V and 7 bases at J, with 7 bases between the two ends. The CDR3 is made up of 13 amino acids. The CDR3 DNA follows: TGTGCCAGCAGCCAAGACCTTAGGAATGAGCAGTTCTTC. Amino acid sequence: CASSQDLRNEQFF.

The sample holds a few counts of this clonotype. The V call is TRBV7-6, the J call TRBJ2-1; D unresolved. Germline CDR1 and CDR2: SGHVS and FNYEAQ. The CDR3 is made up of 15 amino acids. The V gene lost 3 bases and the J gene lost 4 bases, with 13 bases spanning the gap. CDR3 coding DNA: TGTGCCAGCAGCTTGGGGAAGTCCCCATACAATGAGCAGTTCTTC. It specifies CASSLGKSPYNEQFF.

This clonotype has a handful of counts. V usage is TRBV28 and J usage is TRBJ1-1; D not certain. Trimming took 10 bases from V and 4 from J, leaving 16 bases between them. Germline V gene sequence: CDR1 MDHEN, CDR2 SYDVKM. The CDR3 totals 13 residues. This CDR3 reads CATREYGSTEAFF. The CDR3, as DNA: TGTGCCACAAGGGAATACGGGAGCACTGAAGCTTTCTTT. The complete variable domain, with remaining parts taken from reference TRBV28 and TRBJ1-1, reads DVKVTQSSRYLVKRTGEKVFLECVQDMDHENMFWYRQDPGLGLRLIYFSYDVKMKEKGDIPEGYSVSREKKERFSLILESASTNQTSMYLCATREYGSTEAFFGQGTRLTVV.

This clonotype was detected only a few times. The gene calls are TRBV29-1 and TRBJ2-7, with D possibly matching TRBD1 (6 bases). The CDR3 has 13 amino acids. Germline values: CDR1 SQVTM, CDR2 ANQGSEA. Trimming stripped 6 bases from V and 4 bases from J, with 16 bases between. The CDR3 sequence is CSVTQLGAYEQYF. CDR3 DNA: TGCAGCGTGACCCAGTTGGGGGCTTACGAGCAGTACTTC.

There are many counts of this clonotype. CDR3 coding DNA: TGTGCCAGCAGCTTAGTGGGCAGCCCTTATGGCTACACCTTC. This translates into CASSLVGSPYGYTF. The rearrangement joins TRBV7-2 to TRBJ1-2, with no clear D. The CDR3 spans 14 residues. Germline CDR1 reads SGHTA; CDR2 reads FQGNSA. Trimming pared 1 base from V and 5 bases from J, leaving 11 bases between.

The chain has TRBV7-2 and TRBJ1-2, with D possibly being TRBD1 (5 bases). This CDR3 has 13 residues. Trimming left V 6 bases short and J 4 bases short, with 12 bases between. CDR1 SGHTA and CDR2 FQGNSA come from the germline V gene. CDR3 region: CASRGTKLYGYTF. The CDR3, as DNA: TGTGCCAGCAGGGGGACGAAACTCTATGGCTACACCTTC.

This clonotype was seen more than once but under ten times. J is TRBJ2-7 and V is TRBV9; a possible D gene is TRBD2 (5 bases). Between the trimmed V and J ends, which lost 3 bases and 2 bases, there was a span of 15 bases. The CDR3 is 15 residues long. Per germline, CDR1 SGDLS and CDR2 YYNGEE. The CDR3 DNA is TGTGCCAGCAGCGCCAGTCTCAGCGGCCCCTACGAGCAGTACTTC. It specifies CASSASLSGPYEQYF.

This clonotype was detected a few times. The chain uses TRBV10-3 and TRBJ2-1, with TRBD1 matching 10 bases. Looked up from germline, CDR1 is ENHRY and CDR2 is SYGVKD. Unmatched junction bases numbered 6, after V lost 8 bases and J lost 2 bases. The CDR3 has 15 amino acids. CDR3: CAICSGTGAYNEQFF. CDR3 nucleotide sequence: TGTGCCATCTGTTCCGGGACAGGGGCCTACAATGAGCAGTTCTTC.

Remarks on this clonotype: A read error may explain this, as a much larger clone is one base away. The genes are TRBV18 and TRBJ2-5; D remains ambiguous. The J call may be wrong; the DNA end is better matched by TRBJ2-1. CDR3 length: 13 amino acids. CDR1 and CDR2 from the germline V gene are KGHSH and LQKENI. The CDR3 region is CASSPGSQETQFF. The CDR3 region has the DNA TGTGCCAGCTCACCAGGCAGTCAAGAGACCCAGTTCTTC.

The sample holds many counts of this clonotype. The CDR3 nucleotides are TGTGCCAGCAGGCTCCGGGGCACCGGGGAGCTGTTTTTT. It encodes CASRLRGTGELFF. The rearrangement uses TRBV7-2 and TRBJ2-2; TRBD2 is a possible D gene (5 bases). CDR3 length equals 13 residues. Germline V lookup: CDR1 SGHTA, CDR2 FQGNSA. Trimming shortened V by 6 bases and J by 4 bases, and 9 bases separated the two germline ends.